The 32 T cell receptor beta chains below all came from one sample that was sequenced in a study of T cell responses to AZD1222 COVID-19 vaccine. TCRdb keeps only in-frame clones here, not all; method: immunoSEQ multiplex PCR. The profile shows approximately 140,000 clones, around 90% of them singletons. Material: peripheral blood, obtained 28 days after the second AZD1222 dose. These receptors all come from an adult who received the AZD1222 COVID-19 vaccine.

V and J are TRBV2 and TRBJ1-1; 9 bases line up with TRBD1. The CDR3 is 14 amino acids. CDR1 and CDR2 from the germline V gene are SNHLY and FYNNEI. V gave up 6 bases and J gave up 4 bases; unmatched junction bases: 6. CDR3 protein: CASSGTGLGTEAFF. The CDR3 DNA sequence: TGTGCCAGCAGCGGGACAGGGTTAGGCACTGAAGCTTTCTTT.

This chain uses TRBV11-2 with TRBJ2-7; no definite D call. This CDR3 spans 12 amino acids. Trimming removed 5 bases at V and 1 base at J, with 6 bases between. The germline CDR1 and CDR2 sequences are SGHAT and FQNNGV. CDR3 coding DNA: TGTGCCAGCAGCCACCGTTCCTACGAGCAGTACTTC. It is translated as CASSHRSYEQYF.

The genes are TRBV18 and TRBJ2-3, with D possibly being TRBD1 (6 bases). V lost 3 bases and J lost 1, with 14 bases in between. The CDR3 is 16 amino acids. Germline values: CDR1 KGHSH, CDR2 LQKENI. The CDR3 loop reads CASSPQGGSGTDTQYF. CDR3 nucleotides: TGTGCCAGCTCACCCCAAGGGGGATCGGGCACAGATACGCAGTATTTT.

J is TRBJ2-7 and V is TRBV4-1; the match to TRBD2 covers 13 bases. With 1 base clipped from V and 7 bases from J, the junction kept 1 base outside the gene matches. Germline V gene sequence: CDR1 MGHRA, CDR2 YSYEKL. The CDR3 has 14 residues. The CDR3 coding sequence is TGCGCCAGCAGCCAAGGGGGACTAGCGGGAGAGCAGTACTTC. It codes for CASSQGGLAGEQYF.

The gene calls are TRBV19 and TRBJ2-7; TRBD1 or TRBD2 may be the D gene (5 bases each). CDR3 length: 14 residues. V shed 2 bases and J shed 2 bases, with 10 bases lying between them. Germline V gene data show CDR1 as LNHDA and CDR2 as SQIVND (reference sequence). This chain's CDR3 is CASSIRDGAYEQYF. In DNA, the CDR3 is TGTGCCAGTAGTATACGGGACGGAGCCTACGAGCAGTACTTC.

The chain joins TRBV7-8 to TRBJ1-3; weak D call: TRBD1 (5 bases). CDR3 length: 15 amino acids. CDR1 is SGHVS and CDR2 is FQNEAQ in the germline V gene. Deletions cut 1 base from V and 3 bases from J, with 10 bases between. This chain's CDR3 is CASSLVRGGGNTIYF. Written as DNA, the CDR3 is TGTGCCAGCAGCTTAGTTAGGGGCGGTGGAAACACCATATATTTT.

CDR3 in amino acids: CSARDISEAFF. The CDR3 DNA follows: TGCAGTGCTAGAGATATATCTGAAGCTTTCTTT. The chain combines TRBV20-1 with TRBJ1-1, with unresolved D. CDR1 and CDR2 (germline): DFQATT, SNEGSKA (reference sequence). The CDR3 extends over 11 amino acids. Trimming took 0 bases from V and 6 from J, leaving 5 bases between them.

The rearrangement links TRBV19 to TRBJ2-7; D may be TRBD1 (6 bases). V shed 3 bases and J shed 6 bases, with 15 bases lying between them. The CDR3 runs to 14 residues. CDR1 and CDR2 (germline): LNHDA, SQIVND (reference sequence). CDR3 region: CASSMGIDRSEQYF. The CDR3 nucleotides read TGTGCCAGTAGTATGGGAATCGACAGGTCCGAGCAGTACTTC.

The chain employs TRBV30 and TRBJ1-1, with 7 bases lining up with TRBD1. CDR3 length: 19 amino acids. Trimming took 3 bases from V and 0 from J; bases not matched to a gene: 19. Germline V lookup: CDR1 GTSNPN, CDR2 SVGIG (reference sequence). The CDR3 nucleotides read TGTGCCTGGAGGTCGATATCCGGGACAGCCAACCGATTGAACACTGAAGCTTTCTTT. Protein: CAWRSISGTANRLNTEAFF. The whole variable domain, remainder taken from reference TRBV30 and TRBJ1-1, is SQTIHQWPATLVQPVGSPLSLECTVEGTSNPNLYWYRQAAGRGLQLLFYSVGIGQISSEVPQNLSASRPQDRQFILSSKKLLLSDSGFYLCAWRSISGTANRLNTEAFFGQGTRLTVV.

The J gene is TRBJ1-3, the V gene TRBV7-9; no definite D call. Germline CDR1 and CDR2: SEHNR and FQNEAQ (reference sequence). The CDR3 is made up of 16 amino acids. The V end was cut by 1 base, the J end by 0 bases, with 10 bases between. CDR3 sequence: CASSLDLDYSGNTIYF. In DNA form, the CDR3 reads TGTGCCAGCAGCTTAGATCTGGACTACTCTGGAAACACCATATATTTT.

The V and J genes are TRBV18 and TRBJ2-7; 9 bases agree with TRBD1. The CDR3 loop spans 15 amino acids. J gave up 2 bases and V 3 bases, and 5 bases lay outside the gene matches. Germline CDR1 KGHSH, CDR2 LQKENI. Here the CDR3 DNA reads TGTGCCAGCTCACCGGGGACAGGGACTACCTACGAGCAGTACTTC. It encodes CASSPGTGTTYEQYF. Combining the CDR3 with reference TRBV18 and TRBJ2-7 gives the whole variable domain NAGVMQNPRHLVRRRGQEARLRCSPMKGHSHVYWYRQLPEEGLKFMVYLQKENIIDESGMPKERFSAEFPKEGPSILRIQQVVRGDSAAYFCASSPGTGTTYEQYFGPGTRLTVT.

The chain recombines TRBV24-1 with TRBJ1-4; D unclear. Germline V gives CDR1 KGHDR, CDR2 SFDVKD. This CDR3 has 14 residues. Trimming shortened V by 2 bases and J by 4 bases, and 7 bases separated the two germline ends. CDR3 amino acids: CATSDSGLNEKLFF. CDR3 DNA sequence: TGTGCCACCAGTGATTCTGGGCTTAATGAAAAACTGTTTTTT.

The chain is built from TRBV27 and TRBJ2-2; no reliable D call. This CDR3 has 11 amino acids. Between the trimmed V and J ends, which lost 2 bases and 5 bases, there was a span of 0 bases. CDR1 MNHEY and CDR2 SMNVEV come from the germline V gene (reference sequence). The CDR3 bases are TGTGCCAGCAGTTTAACCGGGGAGCTGTTTTTT. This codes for CASSLTGELFF.

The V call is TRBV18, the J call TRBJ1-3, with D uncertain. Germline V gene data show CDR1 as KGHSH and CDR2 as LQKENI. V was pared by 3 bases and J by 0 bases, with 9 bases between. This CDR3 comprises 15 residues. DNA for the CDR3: TGTGCCAGCTCACCGACCCAGAGCTCTGGAAACACCATATATTTT. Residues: CASSPTQSSGNTIYF.

Written as DNA, the CDR3 is TGTGCCAGTAGTATAGCCCCCAATGAGCAGTTCTTC. It encodes CASSIAPNEQFF. The chain recombines TRBV19 with TRBJ2-1; D gene unclear. This CDR3 has 12 residues. V lost 1 base and J lost 6, with 4 bases in between. From germline, CDR1 is LNHDA and CDR2 SQIVND (reference sequence).

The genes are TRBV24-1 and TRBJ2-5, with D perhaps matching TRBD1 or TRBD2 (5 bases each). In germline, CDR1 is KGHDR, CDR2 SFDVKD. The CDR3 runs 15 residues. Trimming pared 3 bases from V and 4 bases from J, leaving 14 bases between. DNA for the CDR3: TGTGCCACCAGTGATCACGGGACCCCTGGAGAGACCCAGTACTTC. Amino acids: CATSDHGTPGETQYF.

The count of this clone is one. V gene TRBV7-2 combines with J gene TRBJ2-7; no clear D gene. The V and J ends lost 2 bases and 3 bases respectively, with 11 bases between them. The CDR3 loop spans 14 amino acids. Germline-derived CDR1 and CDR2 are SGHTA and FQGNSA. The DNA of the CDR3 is TGTGCCAGCAGCTTAACCGGGCAAAACTACGAGCAGTACTTC. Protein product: CASSLTGQNYEQYF. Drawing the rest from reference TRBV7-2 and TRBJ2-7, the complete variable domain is GAGVSQSPSNKVTEKGKDVELRCDPISGHTALYWYRQSLGQGLEFLIYFQGNSAPDKSGLPSDRFSAERTGGSVSTLTIQRTQQEDSAVYLCASSLTGQNYEQYFGPGTRLTVT.

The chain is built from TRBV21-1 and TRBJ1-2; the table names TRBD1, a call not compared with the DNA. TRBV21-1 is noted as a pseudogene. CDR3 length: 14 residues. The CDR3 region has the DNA TGTGCCAGCAGCACACACAGGGGGCCCTATGGCTACACCTTC. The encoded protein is CASSTHRGPYGYTF.

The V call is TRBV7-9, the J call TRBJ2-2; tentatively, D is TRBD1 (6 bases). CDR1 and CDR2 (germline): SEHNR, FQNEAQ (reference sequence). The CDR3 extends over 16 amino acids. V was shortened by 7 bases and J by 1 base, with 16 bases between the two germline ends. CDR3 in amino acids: CASTRGALENTGELFF. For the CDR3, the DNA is TGTGCCAGCACCAGGGGAGCCCTCGAGAACACCGGGGAGCTGTTTTTT.

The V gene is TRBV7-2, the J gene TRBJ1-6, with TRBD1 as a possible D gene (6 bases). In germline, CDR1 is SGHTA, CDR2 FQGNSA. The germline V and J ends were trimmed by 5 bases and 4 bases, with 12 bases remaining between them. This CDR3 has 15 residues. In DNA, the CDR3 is TGTGCCAGCAGCGGATCCAGGGGATATAATTCACCCCTCCACTTT. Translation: CASSGSRGYNSPLHF.

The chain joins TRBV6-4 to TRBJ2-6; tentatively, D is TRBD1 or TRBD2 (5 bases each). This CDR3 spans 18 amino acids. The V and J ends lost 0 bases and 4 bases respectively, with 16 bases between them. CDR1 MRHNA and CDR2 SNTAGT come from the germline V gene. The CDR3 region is CASSDSRGALTGANVLTF. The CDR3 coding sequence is TGTGCCAGCAGTGACTCGAGAGGGGCCCTCACCGGGGCCAACGTCCTGACTTTC.

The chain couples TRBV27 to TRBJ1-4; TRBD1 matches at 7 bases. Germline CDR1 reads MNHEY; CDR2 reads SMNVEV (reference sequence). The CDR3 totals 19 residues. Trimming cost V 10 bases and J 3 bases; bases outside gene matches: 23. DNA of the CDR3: TGTGCCAAAAGACCGGACAGGAGTTATCCCGTAGGCTCTAATGAAAAACTGTTTTTT. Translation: CAKRPDRSYPVGSNEKLFF.

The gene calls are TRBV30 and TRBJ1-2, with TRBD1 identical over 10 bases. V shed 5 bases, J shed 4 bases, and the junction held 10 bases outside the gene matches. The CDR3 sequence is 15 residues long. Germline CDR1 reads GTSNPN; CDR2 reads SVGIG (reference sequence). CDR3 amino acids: CAWWGRDRGFYGYTF. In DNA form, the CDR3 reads TGTGCCTGGTGGGGGAGGGACAGGGGTTTCTATGGCTACACCTTC. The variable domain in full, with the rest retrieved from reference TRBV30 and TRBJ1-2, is SQTIHQWPATLVQPVGSPLSLECTVEGTSNPNLYWYRQAAGRGLQLLFYSVGIGQISSEVPQNLSASRPQDRQFILSSKKLLLSDSGFYLCAWWGRDRGFYGYTFGSGTRLTVV.

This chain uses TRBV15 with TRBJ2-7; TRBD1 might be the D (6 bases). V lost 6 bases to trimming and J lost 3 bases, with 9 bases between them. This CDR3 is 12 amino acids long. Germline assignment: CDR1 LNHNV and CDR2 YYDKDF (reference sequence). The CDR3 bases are TGTGCCACCAGTATACAGGGCTACGAGCAGTACTTC. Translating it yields CATSIQGYEQYF.

The CDR3 sequence is CASSKTGAPGAFF. The CDR3 DNA reads as TGTGCCAGCAGCAAAACAGGGGCCCCAGGGGCTTTCTTT. V is TRBV11-1 and J is TRBJ1-1; 7 bases fit TRBD1. Germline V CDR1 and CDR2: SGHAT, FQDESV (reference sequence). The CDR3 totals 13 residues. V was pared by 5 bases and J by 11 bases, with 11 bases of the junction left unmatched.

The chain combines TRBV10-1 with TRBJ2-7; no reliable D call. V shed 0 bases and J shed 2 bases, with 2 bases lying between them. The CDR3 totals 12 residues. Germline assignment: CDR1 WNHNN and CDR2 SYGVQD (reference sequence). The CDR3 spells CASSESAYEQYF. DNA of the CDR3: TGCGCCAGCAGTGAGTCTGCCTACGAGCAGTACTTC.

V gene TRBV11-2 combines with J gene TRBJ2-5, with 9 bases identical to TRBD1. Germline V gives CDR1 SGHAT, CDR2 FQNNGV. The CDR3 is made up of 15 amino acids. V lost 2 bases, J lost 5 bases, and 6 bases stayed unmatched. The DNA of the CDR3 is TGTGCCAGCAGCTTAAGCACAGGGGGCTTGGAGACCCAGTACTTC. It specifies CASSLSTGGLETQYF.

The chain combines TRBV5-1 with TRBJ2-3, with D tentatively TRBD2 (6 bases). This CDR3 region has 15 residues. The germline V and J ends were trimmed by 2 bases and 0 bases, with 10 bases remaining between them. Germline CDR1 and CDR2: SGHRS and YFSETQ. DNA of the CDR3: TGCGCCAGCAGCTTCGGGGGACCTAGCACAGATACGCAGTATTTT. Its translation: CASSFGGPSTDTQYF.

CDR3 in amino acids: CASSQLAGGGYEQYF. The CDR3, as DNA: TGTGCCAGCAGCCAACTAGCGGGAGGGGGCTACGAGCAGTACTTC. This chain joins TRBV7-8 and TRBJ2-7; 13 nucleotides align to TRBD2. The CDR3 extends over 15 amino acids. Germline V gene sequence: CDR1 SGHVS, CDR2 FQNEAQ. V was pared by 5 bases and J by 3 bases, with 4 bases of the junction left unmatched.

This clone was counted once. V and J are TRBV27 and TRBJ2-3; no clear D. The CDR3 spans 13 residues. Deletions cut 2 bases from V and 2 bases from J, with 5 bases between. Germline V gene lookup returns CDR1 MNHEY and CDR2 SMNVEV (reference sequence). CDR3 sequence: CASSLGVTDTQYF. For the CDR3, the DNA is TGTGCCAGCAGTTTAGGGGTCACAGATACGCAGTATTTT.

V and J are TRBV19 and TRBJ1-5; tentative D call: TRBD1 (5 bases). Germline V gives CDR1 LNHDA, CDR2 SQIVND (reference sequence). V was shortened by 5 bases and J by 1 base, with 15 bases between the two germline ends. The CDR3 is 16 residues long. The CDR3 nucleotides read TGTGCCAGTAGTGTATCCGGGACTTACAGCAATCAGCCCCAGCATTTT. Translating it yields CASSVSGTYSNQPQHF.

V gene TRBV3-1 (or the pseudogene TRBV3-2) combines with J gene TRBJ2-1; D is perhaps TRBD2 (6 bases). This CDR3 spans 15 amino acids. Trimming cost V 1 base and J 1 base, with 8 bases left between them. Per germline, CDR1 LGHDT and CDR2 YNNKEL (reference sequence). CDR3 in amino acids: CASSQGAGSYNEQFF. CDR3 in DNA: TGTGCCAGCAGCCAAGGGGCGGGGTCCTACAATGAGCAGTTCTTC.